A single sample is the source of the 15 T cell receptor beta chains below, sequenced in a study of T cells after yellow fever vaccination. TCRdb ran MiXCR on the 5' RACE reads and lists one entry per CDR3 protein. The sample shows hundreds of thousands of distinct CDR3 sequences, roughly 8.7% of them seen only once. This material consisted of PBMCs, taken on the day of the first yellow fever vaccination. These receptors were obtained from a man aged 18 to 30 who received the YFV17D yellow fever vaccine.

This clonotype was counted between two and nine times. This chain connects TRBV5-6 to TRBJ2-3, with 11 bases lining up with TRBD2. The CDR3 length is 15 residues. Germline V lookup: CDR1 SGHDT, CDR2 YYEEEE. J gave up 5 bases and V 4 bases, and 6 bases lay outside the gene matches. The CDR3 coding sequence is TGTGCCAGCAGCCGACCTAGCGGGGGGAGAGATACGCAGTATTTT. This sequence encodes CASSRPSGGRDTQYF.

This chain joins TRBV27 and TRBJ1-2; perhaps TRBD1 as D (5 bases). CDR1 is MNHEY, CDR2 SMNVEV, per germline (reference sequence). The CDR3 spans 13 residues. V lost 8 bases to trimming and J lost 7 bases, with 17 bases between them. CDR3 bases: TGTGCCAGCCCTGGGGTGGGGGGAGGTGGCTACACCTTC. This translates into CASPGVGGGGYTF.

In this sample, this clonotype turned up many times. This sequence joins TRBV29-1 and TRBJ1-3; D is ambiguous. Deletions cut 3 bases from V and 0 bases from J, with 9 bases between. CDR1 is SQVTM and CDR2 is ANQGSEA in the germline V gene. The CDR3 consists of 14 residues. Here the CDR3 DNA reads TGCAGCGTTGAGCGCGGGGTCTCTGGAAACACCATATATTTT. Translated: CSVERGVSGNTIYF.

Of note for this clonotype: A clone one base away is much larger, so this may be a read error. The chain is built from TRBV5-1 and TRBJ2-7; D unclear. The CDR3 covers 13 residues. Germline V gives CDR1 SGHRS, CDR2 YFSETQ. The ends were cut back, 0 bases at V and 3 bases at J, with 7 bases in the middle. CDR3 protein: CASSLDKGYEQYV. The CDR3 DNA reads TGCGCCAGCAGCTTGGACAAGGGCTACGAGCAGTACGTC.

The table lists this clonotype with many counts. V gene TRBV4-2 combines with J gene TRBJ2-5, with TRBD2 matching 13 bases. The germline gives CDR1 LGHNA, CDR2 YNFKEQ. The V segment lost 0 bases and the J segment 2 bases; nucleotides outside the gene matches: 6. This CDR3 has 18 amino acids. The CDR3 protein is CASSQDRWTSGGQETQYF. DNA for the CDR3: TGTGCCAGCAGCCAAGATCGGTGGACTAGCGGGGGACAAGAGACCCAGTACTTC.

The CDR3 region has the DNA TGCAGTGCTAGACCCGGGACAGGGAATATGTACGAGCAGTACGTC. Translation gives CSARPGTGNMYEQYV. The rearrangement joins TRBV20-1 to TRBJ2-7; the match to TRBD1 covers 9 bases. The germline V gene has CDR1 DFQATT and CDR2 SNEGSKA (reference sequence). V was pared by 2 bases and J by 4 bases, with 9 bases of the junction left unmatched. The CDR3 is 15 amino acids.

With regard to this clonotype: The junction and the germline gene differ at one end; a read error may be behind it. The rearrangement uses TRBV15 and TRBJ1-2; D is undetermined. Germline assignment: CDR1 LNHNV and CDR2 YYDKDF (reference sequence). This CDR3 has 12 residues. CDR3 in DNA: TGTGCCACCAGCAGAGCTAGGGATGGCTACCCCTTC. It yields the protein CATSRARDGYPF.

The V call is TRBV12-3 or TRBV12-4, the J call TRBJ1-4, with D possibly being TRBD1 (6 bases). The V and J ends lost 6 bases and 8 bases respectively, with 13 bases between them. The CDR3 is made up of 13 amino acids. The CDR3 DNA is TGTGCCAGCAGACCAGGGGAAAACGAAAAACTGTTTTTT. Its translation: CASRPGENEKLFF.

The chain recombines TRBV10-3 with TRBJ2-5; 7 bases agree with TRBD2. CDR1 is ENHRY, CDR2 SYGVKD, per germline. The CDR3 covers 15 residues. The junction had 17 bases not matched to a gene; V was cut back by 3 bases and J by 13 bases. CDR3 amino acids: CAISEESGGWVALYF. The CDR3 DNA follows: TGTGCCATCAGTGAAGAATCGGGAGGCTGGGTGGCCCTGTACTTC.

This clonotype occurred many times. J is TRBJ1-1 and V is TRBV20-1, with TRBD1 as a possible D gene (5 bases). V lost 6 bases, J lost 4 bases, and 15 bases lay in between. The CDR3 is 13 residues long. Germline V gene data show CDR1 as DFQATT and CDR2 as SNEGSKA (reference sequence). This chain's CDR3 is CSASRGESTEAFF. The CDR3 DNA follows: TGCAGTGCCAGTCGGGGGGAGAGCACTGAAGCTTTCTTT.

There are many counts of this clonotype. The J gene is TRBJ2-1, the V gene TRBV4-2, with 8 bases fitting TRBD1. CDR1 and CDR2 from the germline V gene are LGHNA and YNFKEQ. V lost 1 base to trimming and J lost 7 bases; unmatched junction nucleotides: 0. The CDR3 covers 13 residues. CDR3 region: CASSQGQGNEQFF. For the CDR3, the DNA is TGTGCCAGCAGCCAAGGACAGGGGAATGAGCAGTTCTTC.

Many counts were recorded for this clonotype. The chain combines TRBV5-6 with TRBJ1-4; D unclear. CDR3 size: 14 residues. V lost 2 bases and J lost 8, with 13 bases in between. CDR1 is SGHDT and CDR2 is YYEEEE in the germline V gene. This CDR3 reads CASSFRPLVEKLFF. DNA for the CDR3: TGTGCCAGCAGCTTCCGACCTCTTGTAGAAAAACTGTTTTTT.

The chain has TRBV25-1 and TRBJ2-5, with D tentatively TRBD2 (6 bases). CDR3 length: 14 amino acids. Per the germline V gene, CDR1 is MGHDK and CDR2 is SYGVNS. V gave up 6 bases and J gave up 5 bases, with 16 bases separating them. This CDR3 is CASSAGTHRETQYF. CDR3 nucleotides: TGTGCCAGCAGCGCCGGGACTCATCGGGAGACCCAGTACTTC.

This clonotype was observed a few times. V usage is TRBV5-4 and J usage is TRBJ2-7, with D possibly being TRBD1 or TRBD2 (5 bases each). The germline CDR1 and CDR2 sequences are SGHNT and YYREEE (reference sequence). CDR3 length: 14 amino acids. Trimming shortened V by 0 bases and J by 1 base, and 8 bases separated the two germline ends. The CDR3 nucleotides read TGTGCCAGCAGCTTGGAGGGACGATCCTACGAGCAGTACGTC. It yields the protein CASSLEGRSYEQYV.

This clonotype has a handful of counts. This chain uses TRBV27 with TRBJ2-1; the match to TRBD1 covers 7 bases. The germline gives CDR1 MNHEY, CDR2 SMNVEV (reference sequence). The length of the CDR3 is 15 residues. With V trimmed by 7 bases and J by 5 bases, 11 bases remained unmatched. CDR3 in amino acids: CASNPIGTANNEQFF. CDR3 in DNA: TGTGCCAGCAATCCGATCGGGACAGCGAACAATGAGCAGTTCTTC.